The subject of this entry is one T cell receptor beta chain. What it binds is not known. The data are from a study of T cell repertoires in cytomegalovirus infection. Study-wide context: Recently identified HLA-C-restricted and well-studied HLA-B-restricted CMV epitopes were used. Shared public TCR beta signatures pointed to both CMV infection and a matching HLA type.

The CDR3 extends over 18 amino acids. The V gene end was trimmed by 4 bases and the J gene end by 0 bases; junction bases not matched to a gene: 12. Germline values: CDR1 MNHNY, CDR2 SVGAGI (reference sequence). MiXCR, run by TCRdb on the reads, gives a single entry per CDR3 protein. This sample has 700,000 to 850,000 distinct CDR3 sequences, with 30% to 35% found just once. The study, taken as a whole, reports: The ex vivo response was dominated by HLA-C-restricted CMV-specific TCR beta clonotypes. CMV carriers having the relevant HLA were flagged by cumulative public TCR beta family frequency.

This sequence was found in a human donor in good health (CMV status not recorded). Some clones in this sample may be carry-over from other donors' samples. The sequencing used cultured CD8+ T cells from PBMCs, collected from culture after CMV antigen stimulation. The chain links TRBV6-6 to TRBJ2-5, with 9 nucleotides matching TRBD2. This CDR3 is CASSWAERGATYQETQYF. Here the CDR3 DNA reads TGTGCCAGCAGTTGGGCGGAGCGGGGGGCTACGTACCAAGAGACCCAGTACTTC.